This T cell receptor beta chain was found in a study of blood T cell repertoires in COVID-19. Study-level information: Collection of acute and convalescent COVID-19 samples took place in the United States, Italy and Spain.

Per the germline V gene, CDR1 is SNHLY and CDR2 is FYNNEI. The length of the CDR3 is 15 residues. V lost 4 bases to trimming and J lost 8 bases, with 17 bases between them. The assay was immunoSEQ multiplex PCR, and TCRdb's table has in-frame clones only and misses some. Of 60,000 to 75,000 clones in the sample, 75% to 90% were seen once. The specimen was peripheral blood. The chain links TRBV2 to TRBJ1-4; D gene unclear. The origin of this receptor is a human donor in a cohort sampled during active COVID-19. CDR3: CASSVLGRWFEKLFF. The CDR3 DNA follows: TGTGCCAGCAGTGTTTTGGGGAGGTGGTTCGAAAAACTGTTTTTT.